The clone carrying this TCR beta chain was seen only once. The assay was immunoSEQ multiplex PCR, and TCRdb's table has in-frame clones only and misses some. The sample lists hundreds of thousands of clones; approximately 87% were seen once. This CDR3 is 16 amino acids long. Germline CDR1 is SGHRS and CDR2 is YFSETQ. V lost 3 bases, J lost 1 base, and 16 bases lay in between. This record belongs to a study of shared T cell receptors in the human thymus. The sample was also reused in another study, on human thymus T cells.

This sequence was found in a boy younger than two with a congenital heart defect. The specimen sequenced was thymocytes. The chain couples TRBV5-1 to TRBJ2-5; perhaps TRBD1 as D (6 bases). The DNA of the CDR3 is TGCGCCAGCAGCTCCCGCCCTACAGGGTTCCAAGAGACCCAGTACTTC. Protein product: CASSSRPTGFQETQYF.